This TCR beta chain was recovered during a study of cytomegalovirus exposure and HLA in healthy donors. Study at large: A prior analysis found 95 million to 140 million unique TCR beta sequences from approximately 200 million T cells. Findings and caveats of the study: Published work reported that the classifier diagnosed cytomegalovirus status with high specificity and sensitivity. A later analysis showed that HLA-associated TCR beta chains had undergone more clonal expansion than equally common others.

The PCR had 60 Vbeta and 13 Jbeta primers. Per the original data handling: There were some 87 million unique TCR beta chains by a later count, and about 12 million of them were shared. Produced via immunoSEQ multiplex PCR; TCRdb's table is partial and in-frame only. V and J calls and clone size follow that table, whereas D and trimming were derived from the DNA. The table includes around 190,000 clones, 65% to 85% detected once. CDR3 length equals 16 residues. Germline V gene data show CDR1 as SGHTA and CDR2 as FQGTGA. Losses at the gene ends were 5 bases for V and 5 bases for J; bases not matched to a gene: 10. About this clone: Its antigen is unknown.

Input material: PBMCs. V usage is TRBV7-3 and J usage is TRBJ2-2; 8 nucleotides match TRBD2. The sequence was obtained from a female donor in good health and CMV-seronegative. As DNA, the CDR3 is TGTGCCAGCAGCACAACCGGGACTAGTAGTACCGGGGAGCTGTTTTTT. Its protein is CASSTTGTSSTGELFF.